This T cell receptor (beta chain) appears in the sequencing data of a study of cytotoxic CD8 clonotypes in ibrutinib-treated CLL. V was clipped by 6 bases and J by 5 bases, with 19 bases between them. Germline CDR1 reads MDHEN; CDR2 reads SYDVKM. CDR3 length: 16 residues. Sequencing used immunoSEQ multiplex PCR; TCRdb keeps in-frame clones, though not all of them. The sample lists 76,000 or so clones, approximately 87% occurring once. Cryopreserved PBMCs yielded about 2.2 micrograms of genomic DNA for TCR beta libraries. For this clone: Antigen specificity is unknown.

Study-level findings and limits: T-cell clonality at baseline went above that of age-matched healthy donors and rose and fell with circulating CD8+ T-cell counts. Ibrutinib response saw clonality rise, and progression saw it return toward baseline.

V and J are TRBV28 and TRBJ2-2, with D possibly matching TRBD2 (8 bases). Material: PBMCs, obtained after 24 months of ibrutinib treatment. The origin of this receptor is a human donor with chronic lymphocytic leukemia. This chain's CDR3 is CASSGRDSRETGELFF. For the CDR3, the DNA is TGTGCCAGCAGCGGGAGGGACAGCAGGGAAACCGGGGAGCTGTTTTTT.